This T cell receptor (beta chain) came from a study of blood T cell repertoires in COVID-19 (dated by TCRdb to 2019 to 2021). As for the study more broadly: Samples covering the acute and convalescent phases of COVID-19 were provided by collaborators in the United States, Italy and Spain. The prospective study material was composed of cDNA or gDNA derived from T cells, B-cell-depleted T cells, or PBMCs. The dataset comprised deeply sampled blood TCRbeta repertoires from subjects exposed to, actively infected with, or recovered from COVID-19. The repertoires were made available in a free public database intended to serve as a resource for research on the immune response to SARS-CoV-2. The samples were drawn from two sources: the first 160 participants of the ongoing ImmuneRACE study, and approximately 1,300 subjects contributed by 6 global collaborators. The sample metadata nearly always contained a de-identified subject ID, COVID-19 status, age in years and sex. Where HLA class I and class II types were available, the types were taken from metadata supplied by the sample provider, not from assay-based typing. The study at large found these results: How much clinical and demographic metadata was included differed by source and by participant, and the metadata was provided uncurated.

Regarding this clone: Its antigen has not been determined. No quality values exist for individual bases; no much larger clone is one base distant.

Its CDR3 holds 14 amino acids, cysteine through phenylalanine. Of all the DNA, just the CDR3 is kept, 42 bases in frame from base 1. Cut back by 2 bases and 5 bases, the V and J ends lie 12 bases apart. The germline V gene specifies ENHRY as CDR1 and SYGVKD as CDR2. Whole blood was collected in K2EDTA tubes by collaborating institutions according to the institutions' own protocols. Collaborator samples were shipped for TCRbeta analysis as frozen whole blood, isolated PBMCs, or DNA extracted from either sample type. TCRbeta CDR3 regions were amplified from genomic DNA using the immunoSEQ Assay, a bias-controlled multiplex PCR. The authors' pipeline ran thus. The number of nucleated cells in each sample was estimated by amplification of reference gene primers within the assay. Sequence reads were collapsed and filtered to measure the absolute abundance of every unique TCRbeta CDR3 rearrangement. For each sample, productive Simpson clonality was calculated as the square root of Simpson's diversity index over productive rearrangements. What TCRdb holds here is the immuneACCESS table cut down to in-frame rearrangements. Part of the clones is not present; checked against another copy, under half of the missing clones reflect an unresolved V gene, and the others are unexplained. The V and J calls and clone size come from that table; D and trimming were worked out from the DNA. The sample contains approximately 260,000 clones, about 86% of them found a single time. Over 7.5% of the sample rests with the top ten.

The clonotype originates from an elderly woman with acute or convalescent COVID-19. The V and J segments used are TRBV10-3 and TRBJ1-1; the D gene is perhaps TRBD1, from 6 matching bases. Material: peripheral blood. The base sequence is TGTGCCATCAGTGAGGGGAAGGGGGTTACTGAAGCTTTCTTT. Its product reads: CAISEGKGVTEAFF.